The rows below give T cell receptor beta chains drawn from one sample of a study of T cells in Graves' hyperthyroidism and ophthalmopathy. TCRdb recomputed calls from the multiplex PCR reads with MiXCR, one row per CDR3 protein. Counted here are almost 350,000 distinct CDR3 sequences, around a sixth occurring once; the ten biggest clones make up roughly a sixth. Sequencing was carried out using blood. Source of these receptors: a woman aged 40 to 50 with Graves' ophthalmopathy. CDR3s include the opening cysteine and the closing phenylalanine or tryptophan. The D gene is left open where the match is weak. Clone size, where shown, is once, few, many, or a class for clones that have expanded.

J gene: TRBJ1-1; V gene: TRBV20-1; clone size: medium-sized; D gene: TRBD1; CDR3 protein: CSAPVPGQGLNTEAFF; CDR3 DNA: TGCAGTGCGCCGGTCCCGGGACAGGGATTGAACACTGAAGCTTTCTTT
J gene: TRBJ1-2; V gene: TRBV6-1; clone size: many; D gene: -; CDR3 protein: CASSERGSYGYTF; CDR3 DNA: TGTGCCAGCAGTGAAAGGGGAAGCTATGGCTACACCTTC
J gene: TRBJ2-5; V gene: TRBV4-1; clone size: -; D gene: TRBD1; CDR3 protein: CASSQGQGPFGETQYF; CDR3 DNA: TGCGCCAGCAGCCAGGGACAGGGCCCCTTCGGAGAGACCCAGTACTTC
J gene: TRBJ2-7; V gene: TRBV6-5; clone size: many; D gene: -; CDR3 protein: CASTKTRGLGDEQYF; CDR3 DNA: TGTGCCAGCACTAAAACCCGGGGGCTGGGAGATGAGCAGTACTTC
J gene: TRBJ2-3; V gene: TRBV9; clone size: many; D gene: TRBD2; CDR3 protein: CASSVRAGETTDTQYF; CDR3 DNA: TGTGCCAGCAGCGTCAGAGCGGGAGAGACCACAGATACGCAGTATTTT
J gene: TRBJ2-7; V gene: TRBV10-3; clone size: many; D gene: -; CDR3 protein: CACINYEQYF; CDR3 DNA: TGTGCCTGTATTAACTACGAGCAGTACTTC
J gene: TRBJ1-3; V gene: TRBV28; clone size: many; D gene: -; CDR3 protein: CASSLTGTATIYF; CDR3 DNA: TGTGCCAGCAGTTTAACGGGGACGGCCACCATATATTTT
J gene: TRBJ2-5; V gene: TRBV28; clone size: many; D gene: -; CDR3 protein: CASSPLGGSRTGTQYF; CDR3 DNA: TGTGCCAGCAGTCCCCTAGGGGGGTCCCGAACGGGGACCCAGTACTTC
J gene: TRBJ2-2; V gene: TRBV6-2/TRBV6-3; clone size: many; D gene: -; CDR3 protein: CASSYSPIVGSGTGELFF; CDR3 DNA: TGTGCCAGCAGTTACTCGCCTATCGTCGGGAGCGGGACCGGGGAGCTGTTTTTT
J gene: TRBJ2-7; V gene: TRBV3-1; clone size: few; D gene: -; CDR3 protein: CASSQGNSPPYF; CDR3 DNA: TGTGCCAGCAGCCAAGGGAACAGTCCCCCGTACTTC
J gene: TRBJ2-7; V gene: TRBV30; clone size: -; D gene: -; CDR3 protein: CAWRTRLFAYEQYF; CDR3 DNA: TGTGCCTGGAGAACGAGACTTTTTGCCTACGAGCAGTACTTC
J gene: TRBJ2-7; V gene: TRBV28; clone size: many; D gene: -; CDR3 protein: CASSSNPDSAYEQYF; CDR3 DNA: TGTGCCAGCAGTTCCAACCCGGACAGCGCCTACGAGCAGTACTTC
J gene: TRBJ2-4; V gene: TRBV12-3/TRBV12-4; clone size: many; D gene: -; CDR3 protein: CASSSNLANIQYF; CDR3 DNA: TGTGCCAGCAGTTCGAACCTAGCAAACATTCAGTACTTC
J gene: TRBJ2-5; V gene: TRBV30; clone size: -; D gene: -; CDR3 protein: CAWSPLRDSVGETQYF; CDR3 DNA: TGTGCCTGGAGTCCGCTACGGGATAGCGTAGGCGAGACCCAGTACTTC
J gene: TRBJ2-7; V gene: TRBV9; clone size: many; D gene: -; CDR3 protein: CASSPGGGGAYEQYF; CDR3 DNA: TGTGCCAGCAGCCCCGGGGGTGGGGGCGCCTACGAGCAGTACTTC
J gene: TRBJ2-3; V gene: TRBV10-3; clone size: many; D gene: TRBD2; CDR3 protein: CAISDPTSGSLLTQYF; CDR3 DNA: TGTGCCATCAGCGACCCAACTAGCGGGAGTCTTCTCACGCAGTATTTT
J gene: TRBJ1-5; V gene: TRBV28; clone size: many; D gene: -; CDR3 protein: CASSLDVWGVSNQPQHF; CDR3 DNA: TGTGCCAGCAGTTTAGACGTCTGGGGCGTCAGCAATCAGCCCCAGCATTTT
J gene: TRBJ1-5; V gene: TRBV5-6; clone size: -; D gene: TRBD1; CDR3 protein: CASSSGTGVHSNQPQHF; CDR3 DNA: TGTGCCAGCAGCTCCGGGACAGGGGTTCATAGCAATCAGCCCCAGCATTTT
J gene: TRBJ1-2; V gene: TRBV7-8; clone size: -; D gene: -; CDR3 protein: CASSFTKGLNYGYIF; CDR3 DNA: TGTGCCAGCAGCTTTACGAAAGGACTTAACTATGGCTACATCTTC
J gene: TRBJ2-5; V gene: TRBV11-3; clone size: many; D gene: -; CDR3 protein: CASSLDEGETQYF; CDR3 DNA: TGTGCCAGCAGTTTGGACGAAGGGGAGACCCAGTACTTC
J gene: TRBJ1-5; V gene: TRBV19; clone size: many; D gene: -; CDR3 protein: CASSIHSVYSNQPQHF; CDR3 DNA: TGTGCCAGTAGTATTCACAGCGTTTATAGCAATCAGCCCCAGCATTTT
J gene: TRBJ2-7; V gene: TRBV5-5; clone size: many; D gene: -; CDR3 protein: CASSRGHGGPYEQYF; CDR3 DNA: TGTGCCAGCAGCCGAGGACACGGAGGGCCCTACGAGCAGTACTTC
J gene: TRBJ1-5; V gene: TRBV27; clone size: many; D gene: -; CDR3 protein: CASSLGRDRTNQPQHF; CDR3 DNA: TGTGCCAGCAGTTTAGGTCGCGACAGGACAAATCAGCCCCAGCATTTT
J gene: TRBJ2-7; V gene: TRBV18; clone size: many; D gene: TRBD1; CDR3 protein: CASSPLIRKGAGEQYF; CDR3 DNA: TGTGCCAGCTCACCCCTAATTCGAAAGGGGGCCGGCGAGCAGTACTTC
J gene: TRBJ2-7; V gene: TRBV5-1; clone size: many; D gene: TRBD2; CDR3 protein: CASSEGRIAGEQYF; CDR3 DNA: TGCGCCAGCAGCGAAGGAAGAATAGCGGGGGAGCAGTACTTC
J gene: TRBJ1-3; V gene: TRBV12-3/TRBV12-4; clone size: many; D gene: TRBD1; CDR3 protein: CASSFGTASGNTIYF; CDR3 DNA: TGTGCCAGCAGTTTCGGGACAGCCTCTGGAAACACCATATATTTT